This TCR beta chain appears in the sequencing data of a study of type 1 regulatory T cells. Across the whole study: T-allo10 is a Tr1-enriched, alloantigen-specific CD4 T cell product made in vitro. Study-wide results and limits: Compared with non-type 1 regulatory T cells, type 1 regulatory T cells showed a more restricted TCR repertoire.

As regards this clonotype: Its specificity is not known.

A single record per CDR3 protein comes from TCRdb applying MiXCR to the reads. The data hold about 62,000 distinct CDR3 sequences, with 62% observed a single time. Deletions cut 6 bases from V and 0 bases from J, with 9 bases between. Germline V gives CDR1 LNHNV, CDR2 YYDKDF (reference sequence). The CDR3 spans 13 residues. This sequence joins TRBV15 and TRBJ2-7, with D hard to call. The sequencing input was cultured non-Tr1 T cells, either the whole culture or a sorted T cell fraction (not recorded which). The origin of this receptor is a human donor in good health. The CDR3 region is CATRESGSYEQYF. As DNA, the CDR3 is TGTGCCACCAGGGAATCTGGCTCCTACGAGCAGTACTTC.